This TCR beta chain was retrieved from a study of T cell responses to AZD1222 COVID-19 vaccine. Study results and limitations: Among spike-specific TCRs, nearly half reportedly target unmutated variant regions.

The data were produced by immunoSEQ multiplex PCR, yet TCRdb's version contains in-frame clones alone and is incomplete. This sample carries 90,000 to 120,000 clones, 89% of them seen once, and the ten largest clones take roughly 6.5%. CDR1 and CDR2 (germline): LGHNA, YSLEER. Trimming removed 1 base from V and 3 bases from J; junction bases left unmatched: 6. The CDR3 is 15 amino acids. This clone showed up just a few times. The antigen is undetermined. The rearrangement joins TRBV4-3 to TRBJ2-7, with 7 nucleotides matching TRBD1. Source: peripheral blood, taken on day 0 of AZD1222 vaccination. This TCR came from an adult in good health. CDR3 DNA sequence: TGCGCCAGCAGCCAAGTCCAGGGGGATTTCTACGAGCAGTACTTC. Translating it yields CASSQVQGDFYEQYF.